The 24 T cell receptor beta chains reported below all come from one sample, sequenced in a study of blood T cell repertoires in COVID-19. TCRdb's copy holds only in-frame clones and misses some; the assay was immunoSEQ multiplex PCR. The sample records approximately 290,000 clones, 85% to 90% being singletons. The sample comprised peripheral blood. Receptor source: a woman in her twenties or thirties with COVID-19, enrolled during active disease.

This clone was counted a single time. The chain links TRBV14 to TRBJ2-1; tentatively, D is TRBD1 (5 bases). V was shortened by 1 base and J by 14 bases, with 15 bases between the two germline ends. CDR1 SGHDN and CDR2 FVKESK come from the germline V gene. The CDR3 consists of 13 residues. The CDR3 protein is CASSQALQVRKFF. CDR3 nucleotides: TGTGCCAGCAGCCAAGCTCTACAGGTTCGGAAGTTCTTC.

The V and J genes are TRBV4-2 and TRBJ2-7; D is ambiguous. There are 15 residues in the CDR3. Trimming left V 4 bases short and J 1 base short, with 14 bases between. Germline V gene lookup returns CDR1 LGHNA and CDR2 YNFKEQ. This CDR3 is CASSRDAILSYEQYF. The CDR3 nucleotides are TGTGCCAGCAGCCGAGACGCTATTCTGTCCTACGAGCAGTACTTC.

The CDR3 protein is CASSQGRGRGSPLHF. The CDR3 DNA reads TGTGCCAGCAGCCAAGGTCGGGGAAGAGGTTCACCCCTCCACTTT. The chain couples TRBV3-1 (or the pseudogene TRBV3-2) to TRBJ1-6; D not certain. This CDR3 is built from 15 residues. The V end was cut by 1 base, the J end by 9 bases, with 13 bases between. CDR1 and CDR2 (germline): LGHDT, YNNKEL (reference sequence).

The chain is built from TRBV3-1 (or the pseudogene TRBV3-2) and TRBJ2-7; 7 bases align to TRBD2. V was pared by 6 bases and J by 2 bases, with 10 bases of the junction left unmatched. This CDR3 is 15 amino acids long. The germline V gene encodes CDR1 LGHDT and CDR2 YNNKEL (reference sequence). DNA for the CDR3: TGTGCCAGCAGGGCTGTCGGGGGGTTGGCCTACGAGCAGTACTTC. Its protein product is CASRAVGGLAYEQYF.

V and J are TRBV18 and TRBJ1-5, with 11 bases identical to TRBD1. This CDR3 is built from 15 residues. The germline V gene has CDR1 KGHSH and CDR2 LQKENI. The trim removed 3 bases at V and 5 bases at J, leaving 3 bases unmatched. The CDR3 loop is CASSPRTGGDQPQHF. The DNA of the CDR3 is TGTGCCAGCTCACCTAGGACAGGGGGCGATCAGCCCCAGCATTTT. Together with reference TRBV18 and TRBJ1-5, the CDR3 gives the full variable domain: NAGVMQNPRHLVRRRGQEARLRCSPMKGHSHVYWYRQLPEEGLKFMVYLQKENIIDESGMPKERFSAEFPKEGPSILRIQQVVRGDSAAYFCASSPRTGGDQPQHFGDGTRLSIL.

The rearrangement uses TRBV21-1 and TRBJ2-3; the listed D gene, TRBD1, was not tested against the DNA. TRBV21-1 is tagged as a pseudogene. The CDR3 runs to 15 residues. In DNA, the CDR3 is TGTGCCAGCAGCAAGGGTCAGGATTACACAGATACGCAGTATTTT. It is translated as CASSKGQDYTDTQYF.

With regard to this clone: Other DNA sequences within the sample encode an identical CDR3. The CDR3 DNA reads as TGTGCCAGCAGTCGGGATTCCTCCTACGAGCAGTACTTC. Translating it yields CASSRDSSYEQYF. The chain carries TRBV12-3 or TRBV12-4 and TRBJ2-7; weak D call: TRBD2 (5 bases). Between the trimmed V and J ends, which lost 5 bases and 0 bases, there was a span of 8 bases. The CDR3 is made up of 13 amino acids.

The DNA for the CDR3 is TGTGCCAGCAGCCAAGGGGTACAGGGGGCCGGCTACACCTTC. It encodes CASSQGVQGAGYTF. This chain links TRBV3-1 (or the pseudogene TRBV3-2) with TRBJ1-2; 9 positions match TRBD1. Germline CDR1 is LGHDT and CDR2 is YNNKEL (reference sequence). The ends lost 1 base at V and 8 bases at J; junction bases unmatched: 5. The CDR3 totals 14 residues.

The chain carries TRBV21-1 and TRBJ2-5; TRBD1, as called in the table, went unchecked against the DNA. TRBV21-1 is recorded as a pseudogene. This CDR3 spans 17 amino acids. The CDR3 nucleotides are TGTGCCAGCAGCAAAGTTAAAACAGGGCCTTCCATCGAGACCCAGTACTTC. This encodes CASSKVKTGPSIETQYF.

The rearrangement uses TRBV15 and TRBJ2-7; a weak D match, TRBD2 (6 bases). From germline, CDR1 is LNHNV and CDR2 YYDKDF (reference sequence). Trimming shortened V by 6 bases and J by 3 bases, and 18 bases separated the two germline ends. The CDR3 is made up of 15 amino acids. CDR3 region: CATRPIGKEGYEQYF. CDR3 sequence (DNA): TGTGCCACCAGGCCCATAGGTAAGGAGGGCTACGAGCAGTACTTC.

The chain is built from TRBV5-1 and TRBJ2-5, with D tentatively TRBD2 (5 bases). The germline CDR1 and CDR2 sequences are SGHRS and YFSETQ. The CDR3 runs to 13 residues. Between the trimmed V and J ends, which lost 1 base and 4 bases, there was a span of 8 bases. The CDR3 DNA reads TGCGCCAGCAGCTTGTTACGGGGAGAGACCCAGTACTTC. Protein: CASSLLRGETQYF. The full variable domain, rest sourced from reference TRBV5-1 and TRBJ2-5, is KAGVTQTPRYLIKTRGQQVTLSCSPISGHRSVSWYQQTPGQGLQFLFEYFSETQRNKGNFPGRFSGRQFSNSRSEMNVSTLELGDSALYLCASSLLRGETQYFGPGTRLLVL.

This chain connects TRBV3-1 (or the pseudogene TRBV3-2) to TRBJ2-1; TRBD2 might be the D (6 bases). In germline, CDR1 is LGHDT, CDR2 YNNKEL (reference sequence). CDR3 length equals 15 residues. Trimming took off 6 bases at V and 0 bases at J, with 12 bases between the two ends. The CDR3 reads CASSRSGRSYNEQFF. CDR3 coding DNA: TGTGCCAGCAGTCGTAGCGGACGCTCCTACAATGAGCAGTTCTTC.

A note on this clone: Its ends do not fully match the called genes, so a read error is possible. The chain recombines TRBV28 with TRBJ1-6; the D is unclear. Germline V gene lookup returns CDR1 MDHEN and CDR2 SYDVKM. The CDR3 runs to 11 residues. CDR3 DNA: TGTACCAGCAGTTCCTCCTATACCCTCCACTTT. Protein sequence: CTSSSSYTLHF.

This chain connects TRBV27 to TRBJ2-2; 8 bases align to TRBD1. The CDR3 consists of 14 residues. V lost 3 bases, J lost 7 bases, and 4 bases stayed unmatched. Per germline, CDR1 MNHEY and CDR2 SMNVEV (reference sequence). The CDR3 DNA reads as TGTGCCAGCAGTTTGACAGGGGAGGTCGGGGAGCTGTTTTTT. It encodes CASSLTGEVGELFF.

A word on this clone: This same CDR3 is encoded by further DNA sequences in the sample. The chain uses TRBV7-9 and TRBJ1-1; D call uncertain. The CDR3 contains 15 residues. CDR1 is SEHNR and CDR2 is FQNEAQ in the germline V gene (reference sequence). Trimming left V 1 base short and J 1 base short, with 10 bases between. Here the CDR3 reads CASSLGGGRNTEAFF. In DNA, the CDR3 is TGTGCCAGCAGCTTAGGGGGTGGGAGGAACACTGAAGCTTTCTTT. Based on the CDR3 plus reference TRBV7-9 and TRBJ1-1, the full variable domain is DTGVSQNPRHKITKRGQNVTFRCDPISEHNRLYWYRQTLGQGPEFLTYFQNEAQLEKSRLLSDRFSAERPKGSFSTLEIQRTEQGDSAMYLCASSLGGGRNTEAFFGQGTRLTVV.

Worth noting for this clone: Compared with germline, one end of the junction differs, possibly owing to a read error. J is TRBJ1-2 and V is TRBV2; D is unresolved. This CDR3 is built from 12 residues. Germline loops: CDR1 SNHLY, CDR2 FYNNEI. The DNA for the CDR3 is TGTGCGAGCAGCCCAGGATCCTATGGCTACACCTTC. This gives the protein CASSPGSYGYTF.

The rearrangement joins TRBV4-1 to TRBJ1-6; D gene unclear. Germline V gene lookup returns CDR1 MGHRA and CDR2 YSYEKL. Trimming pared 1 base from V and 3 bases from J, leaving 16 bases between. The CDR3 contains 18 residues. The CDR3 sequence is CASSQGPREGFYNSPLHF. In DNA, the CDR3 is TGCGCCAGCAGCCAAGGCCCCCGGGAGGGCTTCTATAATTCACCCCTCCACTTT.

The J gene is TRBJ1-2, the V gene TRBV5-1; 9 bases agree with TRBD1. Losses at the gene ends were 4 bases for V and 8 bases for J; bases not matched to a gene: 12. This CDR3 has 15 residues. Germline CDR1 reads SGHRS; CDR2 reads YFSETQ. The CDR3, as DNA: TGCGCCAGCAGCCCTGGGACAGGGCCGTTCATGGGCTACACCTTC. Its protein product is CASSPGTGPFMGYTF. The variable domain in full, completed from reference TRBV5-1 and TRBJ1-2, reads KAGVTQTPRYLIKTRGQQVTLSCSPISGHRSVSWYQQTPGQGLQFLFEYFSETQRNKGNFPGRFSGRQFSNSRSEMNVSTLELGDSALYLCASSPGTGPFMGYTFGSGTRLTVV.

This chain links TRBV19 with TRBJ2-1, with 9 bases matching TRBD1. The CDR3 is 17 amino acids. Germline lookup yields CDR1 LNHDA and CDR2 SQIVND (reference sequence). The V segment lost 3 bases and the J segment 9 bases; nucleotides outside the gene matches: 15. Here the CDR3 DNA reads TGTGCCAGTAGTATTCATTTAGGACAGGGGCGAGGGGGTGAGCAGTTCTTC. It is translated as CASSIHLGQGRGGEQFF.

The rearrangement uses TRBV7-2 and TRBJ2-1; 7 bases line up with TRBD2. The J segment lost 4 bases and the V segment lost 3 bases, leaving 6 bases of the junction unmatched. This CDR3 has 15 amino acids. CDR1 is SGHTA, CDR2 FQGNSA, per germline. The CDR3 loop is CASSFLGGGYNEQFF. The CDR3 DNA reads as TGTGCCAGCAGCTTCCTGGGGGGGGGTTACAATGAGCAGTTCTTC.

The chain recombines TRBV4-1 with TRBJ2-5, with TRBD1 matching 7 bases. The germline V gene has CDR1 MGHRA and CDR2 YSYEKL. The CDR3 is 15 amino acids. Trimming cost V 4 bases and J 3 bases; bases outside gene matches: 8. The CDR3 region has the DNA TGCGCCAGCAGCCTGGACAGGACAACTAAAGAGACCCAGTACTTC. Its translation is CASSLDRTTKETQYF.

The gene calls are TRBV18 and TRBJ2-2; 8 positions agree with TRBD1. The V gene end was trimmed by 3 bases and the J gene end by 6 bases; junction bases not matched to a gene: 6. The CDR3 covers 15 residues. The germline CDR1 and CDR2 sequences are KGHSH and LQKENI. The CDR3 sequence: CASSPPDRGSGELFF. The CDR3 nucleotides are TGTGCCAGCTCACCCCCCGACAGGGGATCCGGGGAGCTGTTTTTT.

This clone was counted at least ten times. The chain couples TRBV27 to TRBJ2-3, with TRBD2 as a possible D gene (5 bases). V lost 4 bases and J 4 bases, leaving 9 bases between the germline ends. This CDR3 region has 13 residues. Per germline, CDR1 MNHEY and CDR2 SMNVEV (reference sequence). CDR3 in DNA: TGTGCCAGCAGTTCACGAGGGCCAGATACGCAGTATTTT. Amino acids: CASSSRGPDTQYF.

This chain joins TRBV3-1 (or the pseudogene TRBV3-2) and TRBJ1-1, with unresolved D. Trimming took 1 base from V and 3 from J, leaving 9 bases between them. CDR1 is LGHDT, CDR2 YNNKEL, per germline (reference sequence). This CDR3 comprises 14 residues. CDR3 nucleotide sequence: TGTGCCAGCAGCCAAGCAGGTTTGGACACTGAAGCTTTCTTT. This sequence encodes CASSQAGLDTEAFF.